A few counts support the clone carrying this TCR beta chain. Its antigen is not identified. V was trimmed by 10 bases and J by 3 bases, leaving 15 bases between them. Germline CDR1 SEHNR, CDR2 FQNEAQ (reference sequence). The CDR3 contains 13 residues. From the 5' RACE reads, TCRdb called clonotypes with MiXCR, one entry per CDR3 protein. Of 150,000 to 200,000 distinct CDR3 sequences listed, approximately 11% are singletons. These data come from a study of T cells after yellow fever vaccination. Regarding the study as a whole: Once the booster was given, most primary-vaccination clones reappeared, at about 96% for CD4 and roughly 86% for CD8.

Here the sequenced sample was CD8+ T cells sorted from PBMCs, taken 15 days after the yellow fever booster vaccination. This receptor was obtained from a man between 18 and 35 years old who received the YFV17D yellow fever vaccine. J is TRBJ2-5 and V is TRBV7-9; D is undetermined. For the CDR3, the DNA is TGTGCCACACAAGGGCAGAAAGAAGAGACCCAGTACTTC. It translates to CATQGQKEETQYF.